A single T cell receptor beta chain is shown here with its context. Its target is not known. Template switching supplied a universal primer site; unique molecular identifiers were carried on the cDNA. Each CDR3 protein is one row after TCRdb ran MiXCR on the 5' RACE reads. The sample includes around 510,000 distinct CDR3 sequences, more than 13% seen only once; the top ten take more than 0.8%. The entry originates in a study of identical twins. General study results and limits: Excess twin sharing in beta out-of-frame sequences was weaker.

J gave up 9 bases and V 0 bases, and 5 bases lay outside the gene matches. The CDR3 runs to 14 residues. The germline CDR1 and CDR2 sequences are SGDLS and YYNGEE. The sample was also reused in another study, on yellow fever vaccine responses in identical twins. That publication notes: Each twin's T cell response to the vaccine was reported to look partly convergent and partly personalized.

The sequence was collected from a woman aged 18-29 years in good health. Sequenced input: CD4+ T cells sorted from blood. The chain carries TRBV9 and TRBJ2-4; 8 positions agree with TRBD1. This CDR3 is CASSVAPGTGIQYF. CDR3 in DNA: TGTGCCAGCAGCGTAGCTCCCGGGACAGGCATTCAGTACTTC.